The clone carrying this TCR delta chain was seen a few times. Just one base apart from a much larger clone, this may be a read error. This sample stems from a study of gamma-delta chains in newborns, infants, children. Across the study: Polyclonal expansion of innate γδ T cells after birth follows microbial exposure.

TCRdb reanalysed the reads with CATT. The table has about 2,300 delta-chain clones, roughly 7% seen once. The germline V gene has CDR1 TSWWSYY and CDR2 QGS. The trim removed 3 bases at V and 3 bases at J, leaving 25 bases unmatched. The CDR3 contains 22 residues. Sequenced sample: blood. The gene calls are TRDV1 and TRDJ1; 10 positions agree with TRDD3. This TCR was sampled from a child who was a newborn, infant or young child, either healthy, febrile or measles-vaccinated (not recorded which). The CDR3 sequence is CALGDVSAVPWGIEPRADKLIF. The CDR3 DNA is TGTGCTCTTGGGGACGTAAGTGCGGTACCCTGGGGGATAGAACCGAGGGCCGATAAACTCATCTTT.